This T cell receptor (beta chain) was recovered during a study of human T cells and chemical hapten exposure. Study observations and caveats: Relative to control repertoires, expanded TCRs gave rise to significantly more large CDR3 similarity clusters.

V lost 4 bases and J lost 1, with 6 bases in between. The CDR3 has 13 amino acids. Germline loops: CDR1 ENHRY, CDR2 SYGVKD. This clonotype was seen many times. The target antigen is unknown. The study used a library that attached unique molecular identifiers to individual cDNA molecules. One entry per CDR3 protein results from TCRdb running MiXCR on the RACE reads. The sample records 240,000 or so distinct CDR3 sequences, 7% to 10% being singletons. Documented time point: pre-sensitization, week 0. Documented treatment: therapeutic diphenylcyclopropenone sensitization with weekly scalp DPC. This receptor was identified in a woman aged 40 to 50 with alopecia areata. Some clones in this sample may be carry-over from other donors' samples. The material sequenced was whole blood, taken in connection with sensitization to the hapten diphenylcyclopropenone (DPC). The chain links TRBV10-3 to TRBJ2-3, with D possibly matching TRBD2 (6 bases). This chain's CDR3 is CAISGLGTDTQYF. The CDR3 DNA reads TGTGCCATCAGTGGACTAGGCACAGATACGCAGTATTTT.